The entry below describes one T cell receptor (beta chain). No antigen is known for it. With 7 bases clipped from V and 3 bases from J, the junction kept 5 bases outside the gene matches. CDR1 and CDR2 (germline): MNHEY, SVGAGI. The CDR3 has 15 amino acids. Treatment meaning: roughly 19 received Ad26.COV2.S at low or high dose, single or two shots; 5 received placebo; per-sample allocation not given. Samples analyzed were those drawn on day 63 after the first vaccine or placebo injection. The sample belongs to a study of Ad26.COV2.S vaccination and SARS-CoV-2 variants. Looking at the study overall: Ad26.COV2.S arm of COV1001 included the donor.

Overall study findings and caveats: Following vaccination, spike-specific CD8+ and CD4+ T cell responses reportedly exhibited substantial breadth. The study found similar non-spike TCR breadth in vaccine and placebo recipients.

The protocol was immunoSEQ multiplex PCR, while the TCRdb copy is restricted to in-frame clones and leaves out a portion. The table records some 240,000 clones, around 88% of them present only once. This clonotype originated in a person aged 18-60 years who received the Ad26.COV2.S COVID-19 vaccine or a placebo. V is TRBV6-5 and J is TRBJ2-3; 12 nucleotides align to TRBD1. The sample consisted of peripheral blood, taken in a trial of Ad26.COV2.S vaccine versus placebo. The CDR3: CASNGGQGATDTQYF. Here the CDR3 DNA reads TGTGCCAGCAATGGGGGACAGGGGGCTACAGATACGCAGTATTTT.